The rows below give T cell receptor beta chains drawn from one sample of a study of blood T cell repertoires in COVID-19. Here immunoSEQ multiplex PCR was the method, and the copy in TCRdb shows in-frame clones only, minus some. The sample shows about 280,000 clones, nearly 90% of them seen only once. Sequencing input: peripheral blood. The receptors shown here come from a man aged 18 to 35 with active or convalescent COVID-19. CDR3s include the opening cysteine and the closing phenylalanine or tryptophan. The order of the fields is D gene, V gene, J gene, clone size, CDR3 protein, CDR3 DNA. D genes are given only for firm matches. The size of a clone is reported for some rows only, either as once, few or many, or as a class for expanded clones.

d_gene: NA
v_gene: TRBV7-6
j_gene: TRBJ2-7
abundance: NA
CDR3aa: CASSYSRGLPAYEQYF
CDR3nt: TGTGCCAGCAGTTATAGCAGAGGACTTCCAGCCTACGAGCAGTACTTC

d_gene: TRBD2
v_gene: TRBV27
j_gene: TRBJ2-5
abundance: NA
CDR3aa: CASSLAGETLETQYF
CDR3nt: TGTGCCAGCAGTTTAGCGGGGGAGACTTTGGAGACCCAGTACTTC

d_gene: TRBD1
v_gene: TRBV7-9
j_gene: TRBJ1-6
abundance: once
CDR3aa: CASSSGGELSPLHF
CDR3nt: TGTGCCAGCAGCTCAGGGGGTGAGCTTTCACCCCTCCACTTT

d_gene: NA
v_gene: TRBV6-5
j_gene: TRBJ1-3
abundance: NA
CDR3aa: CASSYTRRISGNTIYF
CDR3nt: TGTGCCAGCAGTTACACTAGGAGGATCTCTGGAAACACCATATATTTT

d_gene: TRBD1
v_gene: TRBV7-2
j_gene: TRBJ1-6
abundance: NA
CDR3aa: CASSLVGTGDSPLHF
CDR3nt: TGTGCCAGCAGCTTAGTGGGGACAGGGGATTCACCCCTCCACTTT

d_gene: NA
v_gene: TRBV5-1
j_gene: TRBJ1-1
abundance: NA
CDR3aa: CASSINPSDYTEAFF
CDR3nt: TGCGCCAGCAGCATCAACCCCAGCGATTACACTGAAGCTTTCTTT

d_gene: NA
v_gene: TRBV6-5
j_gene: TRBJ1-6
abundance: NA
CDR3aa: CASFFGESPLHF
CDR3nt: TGTGCCAGCTTCTTTGGAGAGTCACCCCTCCACTTT

d_gene: NA
v_gene: TRBV13
j_gene: TRBJ1-1
abundance: NA
CDR3aa: CASSGGEKIAEAFF
CDR3nt: TGTGCCAGCAGTGGGGGGGAAAAGATTGCTGAAGCTTTCTTT

d_gene: NA
v_gene: TRBV3-1/TRBV3-2
j_gene: TRBJ2-3
abundance: NA
CDR3aa: CASSFGGGLLITDTQYF
CDR3nt: TGTGCCAGCAGCTTCGGTGGGGGACTCCTTATCACAGATACGCAGTATTTT

d_gene: TRBD1
v_gene: TRBV27
j_gene: TRBJ1-4
abundance: NA
CDR3aa: CASRQGTNEKLFF
CDR3nt: TGTGCCAGCAGACAGGGGACAAATGAAAAACTGTTTTTT

d_gene: NA
v_gene: TRBV7-9
j_gene: TRBJ2-7
abundance: NA
CDR3aa: CASSLGQASSYEQYF
CDR3nt: TGTGCCAGCAGCTTAGGCCAGGCCAGCTCCTACGAGCAGTACTTC

d_gene: TRBD2
v_gene: TRBV5-8
j_gene: TRBJ2-7
abundance: NA
CDR3aa: CASSLPGGGGEQYF
CDR3nt: TGTGCCAGCAGCTTGCCGGGGGGAGGAGGGGAGCAGTACTTC

d_gene: TRBD2
v_gene: TRBV6-1
j_gene: TRBJ2-2
abundance: few
CDR3aa: CASTELAGGSGELFF
CDR3nt: TGTGCCAGCACTGAACTAGCGGGGGGATCCGGGGAGCTGTTTTTT

d_gene: NA
v_gene: TRBV27
j_gene: TRBJ2-6
abundance: NA
CDR3aa: CASSPTDSNGANVLTF
CDR3nt: TGTGCCAGCAGCCCCACCGACAGTAATGGGGCCAACGTCCTGACTTTC

d_gene: NA
v_gene: TRBV5-1
j_gene: TRBJ2-1
abundance: once
CDR3aa: CASSLAVGGPDEQFF
CDR3nt: TGCGCCAGCAGCTTGGCCGTGGGGGGGCCCGATGAGCAGTTCTTC

d_gene: NA
v_gene: TRBV18
j_gene: TRBJ2-2
abundance: NA
CDR3aa: CASSPDDSPDTGELFF
CDR3nt: TGTGCCAGCTCACCCGACGACAGTCCCGACACCGGGGAGCTGTTTTTT

d_gene: TRBD1
v_gene: TRBV6-5
j_gene: TRBJ2-1
abundance: NA
CDR3aa: CASSLTGEGNEQFF
CDR3nt: TGTGCCAGCAGTTTGACAGGGGAAGGCAATGAGCAGTTCTTC

d_gene: TRBD1
v_gene: TRBV19
j_gene: TRBJ1-1
abundance: NA
CDR3aa: CASKDRVYTMTEAFF
CDR3nt: TGTGCCAGTAAAGACAGGGTGTATACGATGACTGAAGCTTTCTTT

d_gene: NA
v_gene: TRBV13
j_gene: TRBJ2-5
abundance: NA
CDR3aa: CASSLVQQETQYF
CDR3nt: TGTGCCAGCAGCTTAGTACAGCAAGAGACCCAGTACTTC

d_gene: NA
v_gene: TRBV6-5
j_gene: TRBJ1-1
abundance: NA
CDR3aa: CASSGGINTEAFF
CDR3nt: TGTGCCAGCAGCGGGGGTATAAACACTGAAGCTTTCTTT

d_gene: NA
v_gene: TRBV9
j_gene: TRBJ2-2
abundance: NA
CDR3aa: CASSPPLSGELFF
CDR3nt: TGTGCCAGCAGCCCCCCACTCTCCGGGGAGCTGTTTTTT

d_gene: NA
v_gene: TRBV7-9
j_gene: TRBJ2-5
abundance: NA
CDR3aa: CASSPTGRQETQYF
CDR3nt: TGTGCCAGCAGCCCTACTGGGAGGCAAGAGACCCAGTACTTC